This note documents a single T cell receptor (beta chain) sequence. Within its sample, this clonotype is medium-sized (0.01 to 0.1%). This receptor's antigen is unknown. No base-level quality is on record; no much larger clone is a single base apart. Sequencing used an Illumina NovaSeq 6000. Using 5'RACE with constant-segment primers, TCRalpha and TCRbeta cDNA libraries were constructed, with sample barcodes and unique molecular identifiers added in the process. RNA was extracted from every sample with Trizol reagent. Library amplification was performed in two PCR steps, and a second sample barcode and Illumina TruSeq adapters were introduced in the second step. The libraries were sequenced on an Illumina NovaSeq using 2 x 150 bp paired-end reads. In the original analysis: Demultiplexing of reads and collapsing into UMI-guided consensus sequences were performed with migec v1.2.7. With mixcr v2.1.11, UMI consensuses were aligned to TRA and TRB V and J templates and assembled into clonotypes. A clonotype was counted as expanded or contracted only if both edgeR and NoisET called the change significant, with noise models trained on biological replicates. For edgeR calls, a false discovery rate-adjusted p below 0.01 and a log2 fold-change threshold of 1 were applied. As an exploratory analysis of dynamics, max-normalized trajectories of the 1000 most abundant clonotypes were examined by PCA with hierarchical clustering. Each responding clone was given a CD4 or CD8 phenotype based on the CD4+ and CD8+ repertoires, which had been sequenced separately. TCRdb reworked the public reads: Q25 trimming with fastp, MiXCR clone assembly, productive beta chains retained. Rows with a matching CDR3 protein are joined into one entry that keeps the most common DNA and genes. TCRdb's processing, not the authors', yielded these V and J calls. In all, the sample holds about 16,000 distinct CDR3 sequences, and roughly 23% of those were seen once. The ten biggest clones cover around 54% of the sample.

Germline trimming amounts to 3 bases on V and 1 base on J, with 10 as the count of junction bases outside the gene matches. From a lookup of the germline V gene, CDR1 and CDR2 are LGHNA and YNFKEQ. Reading from cysteine to phenylalanine, the CDR3 counts 18 amino acids. Only CDR3 DNA remains: 54 bases, in frame from the first base. The entry originates in a study of T-cell memory formation after mild COVID-19 (dated by TCRdb to about 2021). About the investigation overall: TCR sequence clusters from the two donors were found to be largely donor specific. Longitudinal TCRalpha and TCRbeta repertoire sequencing tracked T-cell clones expanding and contracting after mild COVID-19 in two donors. The cohort was made up of two young adult volunteers, one female and one male, who were previously healthy. General study outcomes and caveats: Contracting CD4+ clones appeared mostly in the CM and EM memory subsets, whereas CD8+ clones were enriched in EMRA. Clones contracting from day 15 to 85 had balanced CD4/CD8 phenotypes, while a second wave expanding from day 15 to 37 was biased towards CD4+. The detection of some responding clones in pre-infection memory suggests that pre-existing cross-reactive memory T cells joined the SARS-CoV-2 response. SARS-CoV-2 specificity was not confirmed for the second-wave clones peaking on day 37. Only a couple of mild cases were covered by the study, and larger cohorts that include severe cases with pre-infection samples were considered necessary.

PBMCs were isolated by Ficoll-Paque density gradient centrifugation. The TCR originated in a man younger than 35 who had mild COVID-19 (a few samples of this study predate the infection). The sample titles of this study are shuffled in the database, so cell type and time point are left out; the donor was told from shared clones. The sequenced sample consisted of PBMCs or a T cell subset sorted from them (not recorded which). Recombination connected TRBV4-2 to TRBJ2-1; TRBD2 agrees with 9 junctional bases. The sequenced DNA: TGTGCCAGCAGCCAGGGGGCCGGGACTAGCCGATCCTACAATGAGCAGTTCTTC. This gives the protein CASSQGAGTSRSYNEQFF.